The text below deals with one T cell receptor beta chain. This entry belongs to a study of blood T cell repertoires in COVID-19. Study in general: Specimens from acute and convalescent COVID-19 originated in the United States, Italy and Spain.

In the source study's methods: Nucleated cell counts were estimated from reference gene primer amplification. The protocol was immunoSEQ multiplex PCR, while the TCRdb copy is restricted to in-frame clones and leaves out a portion. Clone size and V and J calls were adopted from that table, with D and trimming inferred from the DNA. Here the sample spans about 300,000 clones, around 80% being singletons. V was trimmed by 5 bases and J by 7 bases, leaving 24 bases between them. CDR1 is MNHNY, CDR2 SVGAGI, per germline (reference sequence). CDR3 length: 17 residues. V is TRBV6-6 and J is TRBJ2-1, with a weak D call TRBD1 (6 bases). Sequencing input: peripheral blood. The receptor comes from a woman between 50 and 59 years old with acute or convalescent COVID-19. In DNA form, the CDR3 reads TGTGCCAGCAGTCGGTTTGGACAGTCACCTAATCCTAATGAGCAGTTCTTC. Translated: CASSRFGQSPNPNEQFF.